The 10 T cell receptor beta chains given below trace back to one sample, sequenced in a study of T cells after yellow fever vaccination. TCRdb passed the 5' RACE reads through MiXCR, listing each CDR3 protein once. The sample yields fewer than 350,000 distinct CDR3 sequences, 8% to 10% seen once. The sample in question was PBMCs, obtained on the day of the first yellow fever vaccination. These receptor sequences come from a man in his late teens or twenties who received the YFV17D yellow fever vaccine.

The CDR3 DNA sequence: TGTGCCAGCAGTAACCTCCAACGGGGAGAGACCCAGTACTTC. Translation: CASSNLQRGETQYF. The genes are TRBV6-5 and TRBJ2-5; D possibly corresponds to TRBD2 (5 bases). CDR3 length: 14 residues. The germline V gene has CDR1 MNHEY and CDR2 SVGAGI. V gave up 5 bases and J gave up 4 bases, with 14 bases separating them.

This clonotype was counted between two and nine times. The rearrangement links TRBV6-2 or TRBV6-3 to TRBJ2-7; TRBD2 matches at 8 bases. The germline CDR1 and CDR2 sequences are MNHEY and SVGEGT. The CDR3 runs 15 residues. V was pared by 3 bases and J by 2 bases, with 6 bases of the junction left unmatched. The CDR3 coding sequence is TGTGCCAGCAGTTATCCCCGGGGGGGAACCTACGAGCAGTACTTC. It yields the protein CASSYPRGGTYEQYF.

This clonotype was picked up a small number of times. The rearrangement uses TRBV7-2 and TRBJ1-3; D call uncertain. V lost 7 bases, J lost 3 bases, and 10 bases lay in between. Per the germline V gene, CDR1 is SGHTA and CDR2 is FQGNSA. This CDR3 has 13 residues. The CDR3 spells CASTLGFGNTIYF. CDR3 DNA: TGTGCCAGCACTCTTGGGTTTGGAAACACCATATATTTT.

This clonotype has at least ten counts. The V call is TRBV5-1, the J call TRBJ2-7; D is uncertain. CDR1 and CDR2 (germline): SGHRS, YFSETQ. The CDR3 covers 12 residues. V was clipped by 3 bases and J by 4 bases, with 8 bases between them. For the CDR3, the DNA is TGCGCCAGCAGCTCCGATTTATACGAGCAGTACTTC. This sequence encodes CASSSDLYEQYF. Based on the CDR3 plus reference TRBV5-1 and TRBJ2-7, the full variable domain is KAGVTQTPRYLIKTRGQQVTLSCSPISGHRSVSWYQQTPGQGLQFLFEYFSETQRNKGNFPGRFSGRQFSNSRSEMNVSTLELGDSALYLCASSSDLYEQYFGPGTRLTVT.

This clonotype was seen only a few times. The chain has TRBV4-1 and TRBJ2-2, with D possibly TRBD1 on 6 matching bases. Looked up from germline, CDR1 is MGHRA and CDR2 is YSYEKL. The CDR3 extends over 15 amino acids. With 2 bases removed from V and 3 bases from J, the gap between germline ends came to 10 bases. The chain's CDR3 is CASSQIKGDTGELFF. In nucleotides, the CDR3 is TGCGCCAGCAGCCAAATAAAGGGGGACACCGGGGAGCTGTTTTTT.

On this clonotype: Mismatch with germline at one junction end may stem from a read error. The V call is TRBV7-7, the J call TRBJ1-6, with a possible D match to TRBD1 (5 bases). CDR3 length: 14 residues. Germline V gene lookup returns CDR1 SSHAT and CDR2 FNYEAQ (reference sequence). For the CDR3, the DNA is TGTGCTAGCAGTCTCGGGGGTGAGAATTCACCCCTCCACTTT. Amino acid sequence: CASSLGGENSPLHF.

Ten or more counts support this clonotype. The chain combines TRBV15 with TRBJ1-2; D not resolved. This CDR3 comprises 14 residues. Germline CDR1 is LNHNV and CDR2 is YYDKDF (reference sequence). Trimming removed 0 bases at V and 3 bases at J, with 8 bases between. The CDR3 DNA reads TGTGCCACCAGCAGAGACCCAGAGTACTATGGCTACACCTTC. Translation: CATSRDPEYYGYTF.

The chain combines TRBV2 with TRBJ2-7; 11 bases agree with TRBD2. V shed 5 bases and J 3 bases; nucleotides not matched to a gene: 9. CDR3 size: 16 residues. From germline, CDR1 is SNHLY and CDR2 FYNNEI. Written as DNA, the CDR3 is TGTGCCAGCAGTAGAGTACTAGCGGGGGTAGACTACGAGCAGTACGTC. This encodes CASSRVLAGVDYEQYV.

This clonotype was picked up a small number of times. The J gene is TRBJ1-5, the V gene TRBV4-1, with TRBD1 matching 9 bases. The germline CDR1 and CDR2 sequences are MGHRA and YSYEKL. The V gene end was trimmed by 1 base and the J gene end by 5 bases; junction bases not matched to a gene: 6. The CDR3 extends over 16 amino acids. For the CDR3, the DNA is TGCGCCAGCAGCCAAGCCGCGGACAGGGGAGATCAGCCCCAGCATTTT. Its translation: CASSQAADRGDQPQHF.

This clonotype was picked up a small number of times. V and J are TRBV6-1 and TRBJ2-7; maybe TRBD2 (5 bases). CDR1 and CDR2 (germline): MNHNS, SASEGT. The ends were cut back, 6 bases at V and 2 bases at J, with 14 bases in the middle. CDR3 length: 14 residues. This chain's CDR3 is CASSPRRATYEQYV. For the CDR3, the DNA is TGTGCCAGCAGCCCTCGGCGGGCCACCTACGAGCAGTACGTC.